Below, one T cell receptor (beta chain) is given with its context. No antigen is known for it. Assay used: immunoSEQ multiplex PCR; TCRdb lists only in-frame clones, some missing. The sample yields 320,000 or so clones, almost 90% seen once. This sample was included in a study of Ad26.COV2.S vaccination and SARS-CoV-2 variants. Broader study findings: Analytic work on TCR breadth and depth might have understated the full extent of total T cell responses.

V lost 3 bases and J lost 10, with 13 bases in between. There are 13 residues in the CDR3. The treatment denotes: about 20 received Ad26.COV2.S at low or high dose, single or two shots; roughly 5 received placebo; per-sample allocation not given. Sampling occurred on day 63 after the first vaccine or placebo injection. This TCR was recovered from a person aged 18-65 years who received the Ad26.COV2.S COVID-19 vaccine or a placebo. The V and J genes are TRBV12-3 or TRBV12-4 and TRBJ1-3; D is ambiguous. The specimen comprised peripheral blood, sampled in a trial of Ad26.COV2.S vaccine versus placebo. The CDR3 DNA reads as TGTGCCAGCAGTTTGAACAGCCCGGGAACCATATATTTT. This codes for CASSLNSPGTIYF.